This T cell receptor (beta chain) was sequenced in a study of blood T cell repertoires in COVID-19. Assay: immunoSEQ multiplex PCR; the TCRdb copy retains only in-frame clones and omits some. The table records around 99,000 clones, less than 85% of them present only once. The trim removed 5 bases at V and 8 bases at J, leaving 12 bases unmatched. CDR3 length: 15 amino acids. The germline CDR1 and CDR2 sequences are LGHNA and YNFKEQ. The V and J genes are TRBV4-2 and TRBJ1-1, with 9 nucleotides matching TRBD1. What was sequenced was peripheral blood. The clonotype originates from a woman aged 80 or over with active or convalescent COVID-19. CDR3 amino acids: CASSILGTGNGEAFF. The CDR3 DNA is TGTGCCAGCAGCATCCTGGGGACAGGGAATGGGGAAGCTTTCTTT.